This TCR beta chain derives from a study of CD8 T cells in ankylosing spondylitis. V shed 8 bases and J shed 3 bases, with 14 bases lying between them. The germline CDR1 and CDR2 sequences are SGHKS and YYEKEE (reference sequence). The CDR3 runs to 13 residues. A remark on this clonotype: Its antigen is unidentified.

Quantitative molecular-barcoded 5'-RACE generated the TCR beta libraries. A single record per CDR3 protein comes from TCRdb applying MiXCR to the 5' RACE reads. The sample carries roughly 670,000 distinct CDR3 sequences, roughly 20% recorded once. Broader study findings: Certain motif variants had earlier appeared in reactive arthritis synovial fluid and blood. Among TCR beta sequences, a motif of several highly homologous variants appeared characteristic of ankylosing spondylitis blood. It was reported that disease-linked clones were significantly enriched in matched ankylosing spondylitis synovial fluid.

Sample: blood, either unsorted or a sorted T cell fraction (not recorded which). The receptor was derived from a male donor with ankylosing spondylitis. The chain combines TRBV5-5 with TRBJ1-1, with D perhaps TRBD1 (6 bases). CDR3 sequence reads: CASGQQRDTEAFF. CDR3 DNA sequence: TGTGCCAGTGGACAGCAAAGGGACACTGAAGCTTTCTTT. The whole variable domain, remainder taken from reference TRBV5-5 and TRBJ1-1, is DAGVTQSPTHLIKTRGQQVTLRCSPISGHKSVSWYQQVLGQGPQFIFQYYEKEERGRGNFPDRFSARQFPNYSSELNVNALLLGDSALYLCASGQQRDTEAFFGQGTRLTVV.